This TCR beta chain was captured by sequencing in a study of cytomegalovirus exposure and HLA in healthy donors. General study points: According to a later analysis, TCR clusters from the first cohort tended to co-occur in the 120 or so validation repertoires.

Here immunoSEQ multiplex PCR was the method, and the copy in TCRdb shows in-frame clones only, minus some. The sample includes more than 90,000 clones, more than 75% of them seen just once. This CDR3 region has 15 residues. Germline loops: CDR1 SNHLY, CDR2 FYNNEI. The V and J ends lost 8 bases and 0 bases respectively, with 16 bases between them. Concerning this clone itself: Its antigen is still unknown.

The sequenced sample consisted of PBMCs. This sequence originates from a man between 18 and 35 years old in good health and CMV-seronegative. The chain is built from TRBV2 and TRBJ1-2, with D possibly matching TRBD1 (5 bases). CDR3 DNA: TGTGCCAGCCTAAACTTGGACATCTCTAACTATGGCTACACCTTC. Its translation: CASLNLDISNYGYTF.